The rows below give T cell receptor beta chains drawn from one sample of a study of CD8+CD57+ T cells in acquired aplastic anemia. In TCRdb, the reads were re-called with MiXCR into one record per CDR3 protein. Of 180,000 or so distinct CDR3 sequences in the sample, less than 50% were seen once. Sequenced material: sorted CD4+, CD8+, or CD8+CD57+ T cells (not recorded which) from PBMCs. These receptors were obtained from a human donor with aplastic anemia. Each CDR3 is given with its conserved first and last residue. A D gene is named only where the DNA matches it firmly. Size is stated for part of the rows, as once, few or many counts, or as a class when the clone is expanded.

>TRBV12-5|NA|NA|TRBJ1-5
TGTGCTAGTGGTTTGGTACTGGGTAGCCAGCCCCAGCATTTT
CASGLVLGSQPQHF
>TRBV4-2|many|TRBD1|TRBJ2-7
TGTGCCAGCAGCCAAGGGGACAGGGGGTTTTCCTACGAGCAGTACTTC
CASSQGDRGFSYEQYF
>TRBV4-2|NA|NA|TRBJ1-1
TGTGCCAGCAGCCAAGATTGGAGGGGGGACACTGAAGCTTTCTTT
CASSQDWRGDTEAFF
>TRBV9|NA|TRBD2|TRBJ2-3
TGTGCCAGCAGCGCCCTACCTAGCGGGGGGACCTACCGCACAGATACGCAGTATTTT
CASSALPSGGTYRTDTQYF
>TRBV5-1|many|NA|TRBJ1-6
TGCGCCAGCAGCTTGTGGGCAGGTCGGTCGAATTCACCCCTCCACTTT
CASSLWAGRSNSPLHF
>TRBV4-2|many|TRBD2|TRBJ2-7
TGTGCCAGCAGCCAAGGGACCAGATCCGGGAGGAGCCACGAGCAGTACTTC
CASSQGTRSGRSHEQYF
>TRBV2|NA|TRBD1|TRBJ1-1
TGTGCCAGCAGTTTATCCCGGGACAGGGGGATAGCTTTCTTT
CASSLSRDRGIAFF
>TRBV3-1|NA|TRBD2|TRBJ2-7
TGTGCCAGCAGCAGGACTAGCGGGGGGTCCTACGAGCAGTACTTC
CASSRTSGGSYEQYF
>TRBV6-5|once|NA|TRBJ1-5
TGTGCCAGCAGTTACGGGGGGGATGGTCAGCCCCAGCATTTT
CASSYGGDGQPQHF
>TRBV29-1|NA|NA|TRBJ1-1
TGCAGCGCCGCATTGGGGTACACTGAAGCTTTCTTT
CSAALGYTEAFF
>TRBV7-9|many|TRBD1|TRBJ2-6
TGTGCCAGCAGCTTAGAGGGGGCCGGGGCCAACGTCCTGACTTTC
CASSLEGAGANVLTF
>TRBV19|NA|NA|TRBJ1-1
TGTGCCAGTAGTCAGTCCAGGGTGAACACTGAAGCTTTCTTT
CASSQSRVNTEAFF
>TRBV2|few|NA|TRBJ2-1
TGTGCCAGCAGCGAAACCCCGACAGGACAACAGTTCTTC
CASSETPTGQQFF
>TRBV18|NA|TRBD1|TRBJ2-3
TGTGCCAGCTCAGCCAACCGGGGACAGGGCGGGAATACGCAGTATTTT
CASSANRGQGGNTQYF